A single sample gave rise to the 32 T cell receptor beta chains below, sequenced in a study of T cells in Graves' hyperthyroidism and ophthalmopathy. The source material, RNA transcripts, was used to amplify TCR beta CDR3 regions. HTBI primers were employed in a first-round RT-PCR of the TCR CDR3. A single record per CDR3 protein comes from TCRdb applying MiXCR to the multiplex PCR reads. The data contain about 600,000 distinct CDR3 sequences, over 12% of them seen just once; the ten biggest clones take up approximately 6.4%. The source material was blood. Every receptor here comes from a woman aged 18-30 years with Graves' ophthalmopathy.

The chain uses TRBV7-2 and TRBJ1-6; D might be TRBD1 (5 bases). CDR1 is SGHTA, CDR2 FQGNSA, per germline. The CDR3 contains 15 residues. The V end was cut by 2 bases, the J end by 10 bases, with 15 bases between. This chain's CDR3 is CASSLQGIVGSPLHF. CDR3 nucleotide sequence: TGTGCCAGCAGCTTACAGGGTATTGTAGGGTCACCCCTCCACTTT.

This clonotype has at least ten counts. The rearrangement uses TRBV30 and TRBJ1-5; D is undetermined. The V and J ends lost 3 bases and 0 bases respectively, with 6 bases between them. The CDR3 spans 13 residues. Germline CDR1 GTSNPN, CDR2 SVGIG (reference sequence). The CDR3 is CAWRDNSNQPQHF. CDR3 in DNA: TGTGCCTGGAGAGACAATAGCAATCAGCCCCAGCATTTT.

This clonotype was counted between two and nine times. The V call is TRBV5-1, the J call TRBJ1-4, with TRBD1 identical over 7 bases. Germline V gives CDR1 SGHRS, CDR2 YFSETQ. The V gene end was trimmed by 8 bases and the J gene end by 4 bases; junction bases not matched to a gene: 11. The CDR3 totals 15 residues. The CDR3, as DNA: TGCGCCAGTTCGACAGGGACGACTGGTAATGAAAAACTGTTTTTT. It translates to CASSTGTTGNEKLFF.

The table lists this clonotype with a few counts. V gene TRBV12-3 or TRBV12-4 combines with J gene TRBJ2-3; TRBD2 might be the D (5 bases). Trimming pared 5 bases from V and 0 bases from J, leaving 12 bases between. The CDR3 length is 15 residues. CDR3 residues: CASSLGEGSTDTQYF. The CDR3 bases are TGTGCCAGCAGTCTCGGTGAGGGCAGCACAGATACGCAGTATTTT.

For this clonotype: A much larger clone is a single base away; this may be a read error. J is TRBJ1-1 and V is TRBV3-1, with D hard to call. The V gene's germline CDR1 is LGHDT and CDR2 YNNKEL (reference sequence). This CDR3 has 13 amino acids. The V and J ends lost 4 bases and 5 bases respectively, with 11 bases between them. The DNA of the CDR3 is TGTGCCAGCAGCCCGTCCGGGGAGACTGAAGCTTTCTTT. Amino acid sequence: CASSPSGETEAFF.

This clonotype has a count of ten or more. The chain uses TRBV12-3 or TRBV12-4 and TRBJ1-4; 11 bases align to TRBD1. The CDR3 spans 16 residues. The V segment lost 1 base and the J segment 7 bases; nucleotides outside the gene matches: 5. CDR3 region: CASSLGTGGGGEKLFF. The CDR3 region has the DNA TGTGCCAGCAGTTTAGGGACAGGGGGCGGTGGTGAAAAACTGTTTTTT.

The genes are TRBV4-3 and TRBJ1-5; D possibly corresponds to TRBD1 (5 bases). Germline assignment: CDR1 LGHNA and CDR2 YSLEER. CDR3 length: 14 residues. V was pared by 4 bases and J by 9 bases, with 16 bases between. The CDR3 reads CASSRDRYQAPQHF. The CDR3, as DNA: TGCGCCAGCAGCCGGGACCGCTATCAGGCGCCCCAGCATTTT.

This clonotype showed up many times. The J gene is TRBJ2-7, the V gene TRBV5-6, with 9 bases matching TRBD1. This CDR3 region has 12 residues. With 7 bases clipped from V and 8 bases from J, the junction kept 7 bases outside the gene matches. Germline V lookup: CDR1 SGHDT, CDR2 YYEEEE. The CDR3, as DNA: TGTGCCAGCGGGACAGGGAATCGCAAGCAGTACTTC. Translating gives CASGTGNRKQYF.

In its sample, this clonotype was seen a few times. The chain combines TRBV28 with TRBJ2-5; unclear D gene. V was clipped by 3 bases and J by 1 base, with 15 bases between them. The length of the CDR3 is 16 residues. The germline V gene encodes CDR1 MDHEN and CDR2 SYDVKM. DNA of the CDR3: TGTGCCAGCAGTTTGAGCGTTGGCGTTACCCAAGAGACCCAGTACTTC. It is translated as CASSLSVGVTQETQYF.

This clonotype was detected many times. In DNA, the CDR3 is TGTGCCAGCAGCCAGGGGAGGGGGCGCGCTGAGCAGTTCTTC. This encodes CASSQGRGRAEQFF. The V gene is TRBV7-2, the J gene TRBJ2-1; the D call may be TRBD1 or TRBD2 (7 bases each). Germline CDR1 and CDR2: SGHTA and FQGNSA. Between the trimmed V and J ends, which lost 5 bases and 9 bases, there was a span of 17 bases. This CDR3 region has 14 residues.

J is TRBJ1-4 and V is TRBV9, with D perhaps TRBD1 (5 bases). The germline CDR1 and CDR2 sequences are SGDLS and YYNGEE. CDR3 size: 16 residues. V lost 0 bases, J lost 2 bases, and 11 bases lay in between. The CDR3 nucleotides are TGTGCCAGCAGCGTAGAGGGCCGGGGCACTAATGAAAAACTGTTTTTT. Protein sequence: CASSVEGRGTNEKLFF. The full variable domain, with the rest looked up from reference TRBV9 and TRBJ1-4, is DSGVTQTPKHLITATGQRVTLRCSPRSGDLSVYWYQQSLDQGLQFLIQYYNGEERAKGNILERFSAQQFPDLHSELNLSSLELGDSALYFCASSVEGRGTNEKLFFGSGTQLSVL.

This chain links TRBV19 with TRBJ2-2; D is possibly TRBD1 or TRBD2 (5 bases each). The germline V and J ends were trimmed by 3 bases and 2 bases, with 13 bases remaining between them. Germline-derived CDR1 and CDR2 are LNHDA and SQIVND (reference sequence). CDR3 length: 16 residues. CDR3 protein: CASSMAPGRNTGELFF. In DNA form, the CDR3 reads TGTGCCAGTAGTATGGCCCCGGGACGAAACACCGGGGAGCTGTTTTTT.

The DNA for the CDR3 is TGTGCCAGCAGCGCCCGGGACAGGACCTACAATGAGCAGTTCTTC. The encoded protein is CASSARDRTYNEQFF. The rearrangement links TRBV9 to TRBJ2-1; 8 nucleotides match TRBD1. The CDR3 is made up of 15 amino acids. V shed 3 bases and J 2 bases; nucleotides not matched to a gene: 4. Germline V gene lookup returns CDR1 SGDLS and CDR2 YYNGEE. The full variable domain, rest sourced from reference TRBV9 and TRBJ2-1, is DSGVTQTPKHLITATGQRVTLRCSPRSGDLSVYWYQQSLDQGLQFLIQYYNGEERAKGNILERFSAQQFPDLHSELNLSSLELGDSALYFCASSARDRTYNEQFFGPGTRLTVL.

This clonotype was observed at least ten times. V and J are TRBV5-1 and TRBJ2-1; 13 bases match TRBD2. Trimming at V came to 0 bases and at J to 6 bases, leaving 6 bases not matched to a gene. This CDR3 region has 17 residues. Per the germline V gene, CDR1 is SGHRS and CDR2 is YFSETQ. CDR3 DNA sequence: TGCGCCAGCAGCTTGGGGACTAGCGGGAGTCTCCTCAATGAGCAGTTCTTC. Translation gives CASSLGTSGSLLNEQFF.

There are a few counts of this clonotype. A read error may account for a junction end that differs from germline. The chain joins TRBV27 to TRBJ1-4; D is perhaps TRBD1 (5 bases). CDR3 size: 12 residues. Germline V CDR1 and CDR2: MNHEY, SMNVEV (reference sequence). As DNA, the CDR3 is TGTGTCAGCAGCGGGGCCAATGAAAAACTGTTTTTT. Protein sequence: CVSSGANEKLFF.

The V call is TRBV3-1, the J call TRBJ2-1; TRBD2 matches at 9 bases. The CDR3 covers 15 residues. Per the germline V gene, CDR1 is LGHDT and CDR2 is YNNKEL (reference sequence). V shed 1 base and J 7 bases; nucleotides not matched to a gene: 5. Here the CDR3 DNA reads TGTGCCAGCAGCCAAGCTAGCGGGAACTGGAATGAGCAGTTCTTC. As protein: CASSQASGNWNEQFF.

The sample holds many counts of this clonotype. This chain links TRBV7-9 with TRBJ1-1, with D possibly matching TRBD1 (5 bases). Germline assignment: CDR1 SEHNR and CDR2 FQNEAQ (reference sequence). The CDR3 sequence is 14 residues long. V was shortened by 5 bases and J by 0 bases, with 10 bases between the two germline ends. CDR3 nucleotides: TGTGCCAGCAGCCACGGGGGGATGAACACTGAAGCTTTCTTT. Translating gives CASSHGGMNTEAFF.

This clonotype was counted a few times. This chain links TRBV2 with TRBJ1-6; D unclear. Trimming removed 2 bases at V and 5 bases at J, with 7 bases between. CDR1 is SNHLY and CDR2 is FYNNEI in the germline V gene. There are 14 residues in the CDR3. The chain's CDR3 is CASSEWADNSPLHF. The DNA for the CDR3 is TGTGCCAGCAGTGAATGGGCAGATAATTCACCCCTCCACTTT.

This clonotype was counted at least ten times. The chain links TRBV18 to TRBJ1-1; no definite D call. There are 13 residues in the CDR3. Deletions cut 2 bases from V and 3 bases from J, with 7 bases between. Germline V lookup: CDR1 KGHSH, CDR2 LQKENI. DNA for the CDR3: TGTGCCAGCTCACCATCACGGGACACTGAAGCTTTCTTT. Its translation: CASSPSRDTEAFF.

The genes are TRBV7-9 and TRBJ2-2; D is possibly TRBD1 (6 bases). V was trimmed by 3 bases and J by 3 bases, leaving 8 bases between them. This CDR3 is 14 amino acids long. Germline-derived CDR1 and CDR2 are SEHNR and FQNEAQ (reference sequence). CDR3 DNA sequence: TGTGCCAGCAGCTTGAGACAGGACACCGGGGAGCTGTTTTTT. Its protein product is CASSLRQDTGELFF.

Details on this clonotype: This may be a read error, as it is one base from a much larger clone. This sequence joins TRBV3-1 and TRBJ1-2, with 10 bases lining up with TRBD1. This CDR3 has 16 amino acids. Germline-derived CDR1 and CDR2 are LGHDT and YNNKEL (reference sequence). The CDR3 reads CASGHAGTGVAYGYTF. CDR3 DNA sequence: TGTGCCAGCGGCCACGCCGGGACAGGGGTTGCCTATGGCTACACCTTC.

This clonotype was detected ten times or more. The chain links TRBV11-2 to TRBJ1-2, with TRBD1 identical over 7 bases. CDR3 length: 15 residues. Germline CDR1 reads SGHAT; CDR2 reads FQNNGV. The junction had 7 bases not matched to a gene; V was cut back by 4 bases and J by 2 bases. The CDR3 region is CASSWTGLSNYGYTF. DNA for the CDR3: TGTGCCAGCAGCTGGACAGGACTTTCGAACTATGGCTACACCTTC.

V and J are TRBV10-3 and TRBJ2-2; 15 nucleotides agree with TRBD2. Germline CDR1 reads ENHRY; CDR2 reads SYGVKD. The V and J ends lost 7 bases and 2 bases, in that order; junction bases with no gene match: 8. The CDR3 consists of 18 residues. CDR3 sequence reads: CAITPGTSGRLNTGELFF. CDR3 nucleotide sequence: TGTGCCATCACCCCTGGGACTAGCGGGAGGCTTAACACCGGGGAGCTGTTTTTT.

The chain employs TRBV19 and TRBJ2-3; TRBD2 matches 12 bases. The CDR3 length is 19 residues. Germline CDR1 reads LNHDA; CDR2 reads SQIVND (reference sequence). J gave up 4 bases and V 1 base, and 12 bases lay outside the gene matches. Here the CDR3 DNA reads TGTGCCAGTAGTATAGTTTTTTGGACTAGCGGGATGATGGCAGATACGCAGTATTTT. It translates to CASSIVFWTSGMMADTQYF.

This clonotype was detected a few times. An end of the junction differs from the germline gene, which may be a read error. The V and J genes are TRBV19 and TRBJ1-1; D is undetermined. CDR3 length: 14 residues. Per the germline V gene, CDR1 is LNHDA and CDR2 is SQIVND (reference sequence). CDR3 in amino acids: CASSKAGWSTEAFF. DNA for the CDR3: TGTGCCAGTAGTAAAGCGGGGTGGAGCACTGAAGCCTTCTTT.

This clonotype was recorded many times. V usage is TRBV2 and J usage is TRBJ2-1; tentatively, D is TRBD1 or TRBD2 (5 bases each). V was trimmed by 3 bases and J by 8 bases, leaving 14 bases between them. CDR1 and CDR2 (germline): SNHLY, FYNNEI. This CDR3 has 14 residues. This chain's CDR3 is CASSESGPADEQFF. CDR3 nucleotides: TGTGCCAGCAGTGAGTCGGGGCCGGCGGATGAGCAGTTCTTC.

This clonotype has ten or more counts. This chain uses TRBV27 with TRBJ1-1; 10 bases agree with TRBD1. Germline loops: CDR1 MNHEY, CDR2 SMNVEV (reference sequence). The CDR3 is 16 residues long. V shed 5 bases and J 5 bases; nucleotides not matched to a gene: 11. Here the CDR3 DNA reads TGTGCCAGCAGTATACGCTCCGGGACAGGGGCTACTGAAGCTTTCTTT. Residues: CASSIRSGTGATEAFF.

This clonotype has at least ten counts. The V call is TRBV9, the J call TRBJ2-2; perhaps TRBD2 as D (5 bases). The CDR3 has 15 amino acids. The V end was cut by 2 bases, the J end by 5 bases, with 13 bases between. The germline CDR1 and CDR2 sequences are SGDLS and YYNGEE. The CDR3 loop is CASSVTELETGELFF. CDR3 coding DNA: TGTGCCAGCAGCGTCACAGAACTAGAAACCGGGGAGCTGTTTTTT.

V gene TRBV14 combines with J gene TRBJ2-2; tentatively, D is TRBD1 (6 bases). The length of the CDR3 is 14 residues. Germline CDR1 and CDR2: SGHDN and FVKESK. V dropped 2 bases and J dropped 3 bases, with 7 bases sitting between them. As DNA, the CDR3 is TGTGCCAGCAGCCAACAGGGGTACACCGGGGAGCTGTTTTTT. Translated: CASSQQGYTGELFF.

This clonotype was detected many times. The chain joins TRBV28 to TRBJ1-2, with D possibly matching TRBD1 (6 bases). There are 15 residues in the CDR3. The germline CDR1 and CDR2 sequences are MDHEN and SYDVKM. Trimming stripped 3 bases from V and 5 bases from J, with 16 bases between. The CDR3 region has the DNA TGTGCCAGCAGTTTGCCCAGGGGTCTGAATTATGGCTACACCTTC. Protein sequence: CASSLPRGLNYGYTF.

V and J are TRBV14 and TRBJ2-2, with D maybe TRBD2 (6 bases). Germline V gene lookup returns CDR1 SGHDN and CDR2 FVKESK. The CDR3 has 16 residues. The V and J ends lost 1 base and 6 bases respectively, with 15 bases between them. The CDR3 loop reads CASSQVWGVDPGELFF. DNA of the CDR3: TGTGCCAGCAGCCAAGTCTGGGGGGTGGACCCCGGGGAGCTGTTTTTT.

The table lists this clonotype with many counts. This chain links TRBV12-3 or TRBV12-4 with TRBJ2-3, with 11 bases fitting TRBD2. V gave up 4 bases and J gave up 5 bases; unmatched junction bases: 14. There are 18 residues in the CDR3. CDR3 nucleotides: TGTGCCAGCAGTTGGGCCCGGGCAACTAGCGGGAGTGGAGATACGCAGTATTTT. Amino acids: CASSWARATSGSGDTQYF.